This T cell receptor (beta chain) originates from a study of blood T cell repertoires in COVID-19. The assay was immunoSEQ multiplex PCR, and TCRdb's table has in-frame clones only and misses some. This table has 100,000 to 150,000 clones, 86% appearing once. CDR3 length: 15 amino acids. Germline V lookup: CDR1 SEHNR, CDR2 FQNEAQ (reference sequence). V was cut by 1 base and J by 7 bases, with 13 bases left in between. For recovered donors of Cohort 3, there were two negative PCRs, clearance, or symptom resolution. This clonotype originated in a woman in her forties or fifties who had recovered from COVID-19. This chain joins TRBV7-9 and TRBJ2-2, with D possibly being TRBD1 (6 bases). Sequenced material: PBMCs or T cells enriched from blood (not recorded which). The CDR3 sequence: CASSLGRGFGGELFF. Here the CDR3 DNA reads TGTGCCAGCAGCTTAGGCAGGGGTTTCGGCGGGGAGCTGTTTTTT. Full variable domain (remainder filled in from reference TRBV7-9 and TRBJ2-2): DTGVSQNPRHKITKRGQNVTFRCDPISEHNRLYWYRQTLGQGPEFLTYFQNEAQLEKSRLLSDRFSAERPKGSFSTLEIQRTEQGDSAMYLCASSLGRGFGGELFFGEGSRLTVL.